A selection of T cell receptor beta chains follows, all from one sample in a study of blood T cell repertoires in COVID-19. This table comes from immunoSEQ multiplex PCR, and its TCRdb copy is limited to in-frame clones, with some not included. The data show 190,000 or so clones, approximately 88% seen once. Sequenced input: peripheral blood. The source is a woman aged 25-40 years with acute or convalescent COVID-19. The CDR3 runs from the conserved cysteine through the conserved F or W. A D gene is named only where the DNA matches it firmly. Where a row states a size, it is once, few, many or the class of an expanded clone; other rows omit it.

>once|TRBV7-9|TRBJ1-4|.
TGTGCCAGCAGCCGAGCCGGGACAATCCCTGAAAAACTGTTTTTT
CASSRAGTIPEKLFF
>.|TRBV12-2|TRBJ2-3|.
TGTGCAAGTCGCTCAGAGGACAAGCAGTATTTT
CASRSEDKQYF
>.|TRBV11-3|TRBJ2-2|.
TGTGCCAGCAGCTTTGGTGCGGGAAGGGTCGGGGAGCTGTTTTTT
CASSFGAGRVGELFF
>.|TRBV5-1|TRBJ2-1|TRBD2
TGCGCCAGCAGCCCGAGGACTAGCGGCTACAATGAGCAGTTCTTC
CASSPRTSGYNEQFF
>.|TRBV4-1|TRBJ2-1|TRBD2
TGCGCCAGCAGCCAAGATCTGGCAGCGGGAGGGCCAAGTGAGCAGTTCTTC
CASSQDLAAGGPSEQFF
>.|TRBV5-1|TRBJ2-5|.
TGCGCCAGCAGCTTGGGTTCGGTAAGCGGGACCCAGTACTTC
CASSLGSVSGTQYF
>.|TRBV12-3/TRBV12-4|TRBJ2-7|TRBD2
TGTGCCAGCAGCTCCCAACGGACTAGCGGGCCGTACTTC
CASSSQRTSGPYF
>.|TRBV12-3/TRBV12-4|TRBJ2-1|.
TGTGCCAGCAGTGCGGGGCCCGGGGATGAGCAGTTCTTC
CASSAGPGDEQFF
>.|TRBV24-1|TRBJ2-7|.
TGTGCCACCAGTGATTTGGGGGCTAGAGAGCAGTACTTC
CATSDLGAREQYF
>.|TRBV14|TRBJ2-3|TRBD2
TGTGCCAGCAGCCCGGGACTAGCGGGAGGTTTTGATACGCAGTATTTT
CASSPGLAGGFDTQYF
>.|TRBV20-1|TRBJ2-3|TRBD1
TGCAGTGCTATGACAGGGGATACGCAGTATTTT
CSAMTGDTQYF
>.|TRBV7-2|TRBJ1-2|TRBD1
TGTGCCAGCAGCGGGGGACAGATTAACTATGGCTACACCTTC
CASSGGQINYGYTF
>.|TRBV18|TRBJ2-7|.
TGTGCCAGCTCACCACCGAGCTCCTACGAGCAGTACTTC
CASSPPSSYEQYF
>.|TRBV7-2|TRBJ2-5|.
TGTGCCAGCAGCCAACAACGTGGGACCCAGTACTTC
CASSQQRGTQYF